The rows below give T cell receptor beta chains drawn from one sample of a study of cytomegalovirus exposure and HLA in healthy donors. Sequencing was performed with immunoSEQ multiplex PCR; in TCRdb, only in-frame clones are kept and a portion is missing. The table includes over 150,000 clones, about 80% detected once. Sequences were obtained from PBMCs. Receptors originate from a man aged 25 to 45 in good health and CMV-seropositive. CDR3s include the opening cysteine and the closing phenylalanine or tryptophan. D genes are given only for firm matches. The listing skips clone size in some rows; elsewhere it reads once, few, many or a size class.

d_gene,v_gene,j_gene,abundance,CDR3aa,CDR3nt
TRBD2,TRBV27,TRBJ2-7,-,CASSGRTSGSNEQYF,TGTGCCAGCAGTGGGAGGACTAGCGGGAGTAATGAGCAGTACTTC
TRBD1,TRBV27,TRBJ2-5,once,CASSWTGGWRETQYF,TGTGCCAGCAGTTGGACAGGGGGCTGGAGAGAGACCCAGTACTTC
TRBD2,TRBV5-1,TRBJ2-1,-,CASAGREVYNEQFF,TGCGCCAGCGCGGGGCGGGAGGTGTACAATGAGCAGTTCTTC
-,TRBV11-2,TRBJ2-7,-,CASSLGTGTSYEQYF,TGTGCCAGCAGCTTAGGGACGGGAACCTCCTACGAGCAGTACTTC
TRBD2,TRBV5-6,TRBJ2-7,once,CASCAGGMFHEQYF,TGTGCCAGCTGCGCGGGGGGTATGTTCCACGAGCAGTACTTC
-,TRBV27,TRBJ2-5,-,CASLPARGTGTQYF,TGTGCCAGCCTACCCGCGCGGGGTACAGGGACCCAGTACTTC
-,TRBV9,TRBJ2-2,-,CASSAEGQNTGELFF,TGTGCCAGCAGCGCCGAGGGACAGAACACCGGGGAGCTGTTTTTT
-,TRBV30,TRBJ2-5,once,CAWSSLDRIIGETQYF,TGTGCCTGGAGTTCCCTAGACAGGATTATCGGAGAGACCCAGTACTTC
TRBD2,TRBV7-8,TRBJ2-1,-,CASSPFRLAEYNEQFF,TGTGCCAGCAGCCCATTCCGACTAGCGGAGTACAATGAGCAGTTCTTC
TRBD1,TRBV7-6,TRBJ1-2,-,CASSPGTGGVDYGYTF,TGTGCCAGCAGCCCCGGGACAGGGGGAGTTGACTATGGCTACACCTTC
TRBD2,TRBV2,TRBJ2-3,once,CASRGLAGGLPGAQYF,TGTGCCAGCAGGGGCCTAGCGGGAGGGCTCCCCGGGGCGCAGTATTTT
TRBD1,TRBV4-2,TRBJ1-1,once,CASSPVGQGGTEAFF,TGTGCCAGCAGCCCCGTGGGACAGGGGGGGACTGAAGCTTTCTTT
-,TRBV6-6,TRBJ1-2,few,CASSYLSHSGDRGYTF,TGTGCCAGCAGTTACCTTTCCCATTCAGGGGATCGTGGCTACACCTTC
-,TRBV18,TRBJ2-5,-,CASSPGLIETQYF,TGTGCCAGCTCACCCGGACTGATAGAGACCCAGTACTTC
-,TRBV6-5,TRBJ2-5,-,CASTYLGGEETQYF,TGTGCCAGCACCTACTTGGGCGGGGAAGAGACCCAGTACTTC
-,TRBV19,TRBJ1-2,-,CASLQVNYGYTF,TGTGCCAGTCTACAGGTTAACTATGGCTACACCTTC
-,TRBV5-1,TRBJ1-1,-,CASSFRGYTEAFF,TGCGCCAGCAGCTTTAGGGGCTATACTGAAGCTTTCTTT
-,TRBV4-1,TRBJ1-2,-,CASSQETSRGSYGYTF,TGCGCCAGCAGCCAAGAAACTTCACGGGGAAGCTATGGCTACACCTTC
-,TRBV6-6,TRBJ2-1,-,CASSPGTMSSYNEQFF,TGTGCCAGCAGCCCCGGGACAATGAGCTCCTACAATGAGCAGTTCTTC
TRBD2,TRBV4-1,TRBJ2-5,-,CASSQARGLAGEETQYF,TGCGCCAGCAGCCAAGCACGGGGACTAGCGGGAGAGGAGACCCAGTACTTC
-,TRBV9,TRBJ2-3,few,CASSVGVRETDTQYF,TGTGCCAGCAGCGTAGGGGTTCGGGAAACAGATACGCAGTATTTT
TRBD1,TRBV19,TRBJ1-4,-,CASSIRTGGVGEKLFF,TGTGCCAGTAGTATTCGTACAGGGGGCGTAGGTGAAAAACTGTTTTTT